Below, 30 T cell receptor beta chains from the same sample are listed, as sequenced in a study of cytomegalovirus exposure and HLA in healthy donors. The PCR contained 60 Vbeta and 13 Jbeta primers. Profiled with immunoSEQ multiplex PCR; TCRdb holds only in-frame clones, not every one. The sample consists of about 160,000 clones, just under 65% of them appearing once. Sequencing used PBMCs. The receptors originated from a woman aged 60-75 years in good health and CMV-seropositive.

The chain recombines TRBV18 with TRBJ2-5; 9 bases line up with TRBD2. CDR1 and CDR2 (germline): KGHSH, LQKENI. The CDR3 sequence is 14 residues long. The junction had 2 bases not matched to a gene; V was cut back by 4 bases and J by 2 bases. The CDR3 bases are TGTGCCAGCTCACGGCTAGCGGGACAAGAGACCCAGTACTTC. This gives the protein CASSRLAGQETQYF. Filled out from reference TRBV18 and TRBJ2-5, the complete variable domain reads NAGVMQNPRHLVRRRGQEARLRCSPMKGHSHVYWYRQLPEEGLKFMVYLQKENIIDESGMPKERFSAEFPKEGPSILRIQQVVRGDSAAYFCASSRLAGQETQYFGPGTRLLVL.

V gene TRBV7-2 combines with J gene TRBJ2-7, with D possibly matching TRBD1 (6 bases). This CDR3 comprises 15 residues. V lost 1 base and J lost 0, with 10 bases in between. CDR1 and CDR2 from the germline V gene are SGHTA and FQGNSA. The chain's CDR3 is CASSLVWDNSYEQYF. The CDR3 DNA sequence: TGTGCCAGCAGCTTAGTGTGGGACAACTCCTACGAGCAGTACTTC. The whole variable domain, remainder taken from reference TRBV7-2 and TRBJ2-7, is GAGVSQSPSNKVTEKGKDVELRCDPISGHTALYWYRQSLGQGLEFLIYFQGNSAPDKSGLPSDRFSAERTGGSVSTLTIQRTQQEDSAVYLCASSLVWDNSYEQYFGPGTRLTVT.

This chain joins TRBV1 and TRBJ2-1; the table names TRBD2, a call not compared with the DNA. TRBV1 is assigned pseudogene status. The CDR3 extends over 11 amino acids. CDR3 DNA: TGCACCAGCAGCCATCCTAATGAGCAGTTCTTC. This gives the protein CTSSHPNEQFF.

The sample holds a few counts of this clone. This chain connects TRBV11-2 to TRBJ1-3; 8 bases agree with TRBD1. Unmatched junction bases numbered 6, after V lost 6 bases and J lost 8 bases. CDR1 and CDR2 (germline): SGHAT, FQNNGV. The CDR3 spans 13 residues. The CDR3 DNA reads TGTGCCAGCAGAAAGGACAGGGAAGACACCATATATTTT. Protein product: CASRKDREDTIYF. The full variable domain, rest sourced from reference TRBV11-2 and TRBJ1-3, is EAGVAQSPRYKIIEKRQSVAFWCNPISGHATLYWYQQILGQGPKLLIQFQNNGVVDDSQLPKDRFSAERLKGVDSTLKIQPAKLEDSAVYLCASRKDREDTIYFGEGSWLTVV.

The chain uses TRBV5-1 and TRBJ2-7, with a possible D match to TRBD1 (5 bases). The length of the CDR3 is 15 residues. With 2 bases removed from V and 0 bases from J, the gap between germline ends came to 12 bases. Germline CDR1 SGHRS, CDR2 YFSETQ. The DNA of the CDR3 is TGCGCCAGCAGCTTACGGACATCATTCTCCTACGAGCAGTACTTC. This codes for CASSLRTSFSYEQYF.

CDR3 in amino acids: CASSSSAGGEQYF. The CDR3 DNA reads TGTGCCAGCAGCTCGTCAGCAGGGGGTGAGCAGTACTTC. The chain uses TRBV7-3 and TRBJ2-7; TRBD1 agrees at 7 bases. From germline, CDR1 is SGHTA and CDR2 FQGTGA. J lost 7 bases, V lost 4 bases, and 7 bases had no gene match. The CDR3 spans 13 residues.

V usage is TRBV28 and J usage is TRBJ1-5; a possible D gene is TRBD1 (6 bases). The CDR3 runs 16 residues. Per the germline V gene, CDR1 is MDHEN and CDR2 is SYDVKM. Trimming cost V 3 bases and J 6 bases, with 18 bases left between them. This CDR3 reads CASSFAGTPRSQPQHF. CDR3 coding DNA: TGTGCCAGCAGTTTCGCCGGGACACCCCGGAGTCAGCCCCAGCATTTT.

The CDR3 DNA follows: TGTGCCAGCAGTTTTCTGCGGGAGGGCCCCTACGAGCAGTACTTC. It translates to CASSFLREGPYEQYF. V and J are TRBV28 and TRBJ2-7; the match to TRBD2 covers 9 bases. The junction had 5 bases not matched to a gene; V was cut back by 3 bases and J by 2 bases. Germline values: CDR1 MDHEN, CDR2 SYDVKM. CDR3 length: 15 residues. Looking up the rest from reference TRBV28 and TRBJ2-7 gives the full variable domain: DVKVTQSSRYLVKRTGEKVFLECVQDMDHENMFWYRQDPGLGLRLIYFSYDVKMKEKGDIPEGYSVSREKKERFSLILESASTNQTSMYLCASSFLREGPYEQYFGPGTRLTVT.

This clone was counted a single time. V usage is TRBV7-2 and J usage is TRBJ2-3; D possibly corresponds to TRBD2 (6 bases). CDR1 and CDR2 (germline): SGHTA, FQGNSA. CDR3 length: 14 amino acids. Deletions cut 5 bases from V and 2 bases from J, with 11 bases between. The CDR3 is CASSPGAYTDTQYF. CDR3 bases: TGTGCCAGCAGCCCGGGAGCATACACAGATACGCAGTATTTT. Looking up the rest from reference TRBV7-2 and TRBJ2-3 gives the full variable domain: GAGVSQSPSNKVTEKGKDVELRCDPISGHTALYWYRQSLGQGLEFLIYFQGNSAPDKSGLPSDRFSAERTGGSVSTLTIQRTQQEDSAVYLCASSPGAYTDTQYFGPGTRLTVL.

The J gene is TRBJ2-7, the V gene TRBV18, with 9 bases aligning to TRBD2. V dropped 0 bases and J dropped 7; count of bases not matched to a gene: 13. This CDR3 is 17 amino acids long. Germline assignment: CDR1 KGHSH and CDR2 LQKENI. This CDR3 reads CASSPPNRLAGALEQYF. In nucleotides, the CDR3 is TGTGCCAGCTCACCACCGAATAGGTTAGCGGGAGCTCTTGAGCAGTACTTC. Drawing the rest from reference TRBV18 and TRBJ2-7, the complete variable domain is NAGVMQNPRHLVRRRGQEARLRCSPMKGHSHVYWYRQLPEEGLKFMVYLQKENIIDESGMPKERFSAEFPKEGPSILRIQQVVRGDSAAYFCASSPPNRLAGALEQYFGPGTRLTVT.

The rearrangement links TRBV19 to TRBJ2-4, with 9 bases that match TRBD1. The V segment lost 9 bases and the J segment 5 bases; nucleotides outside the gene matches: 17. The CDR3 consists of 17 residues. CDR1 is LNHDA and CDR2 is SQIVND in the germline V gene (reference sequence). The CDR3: CASTRSGTGSTQNIQYF. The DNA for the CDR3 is TGTGCCAGCACACGCTCCGGGACAGGGAGTACGCAAAACATTCAGTACTTC.

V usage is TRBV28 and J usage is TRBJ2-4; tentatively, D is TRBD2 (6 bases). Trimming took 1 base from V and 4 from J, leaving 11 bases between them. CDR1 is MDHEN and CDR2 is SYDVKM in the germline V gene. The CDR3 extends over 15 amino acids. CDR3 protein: CASSLSGTGKNIQYF. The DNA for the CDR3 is TGTGCCAGCAGTTTATCCGGGACTGGGAAAAACATTCAGTACTTC.

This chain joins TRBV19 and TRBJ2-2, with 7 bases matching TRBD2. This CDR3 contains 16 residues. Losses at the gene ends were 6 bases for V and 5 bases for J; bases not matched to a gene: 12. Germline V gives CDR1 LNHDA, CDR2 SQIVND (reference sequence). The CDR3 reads CASSSRWGEGTGELFF. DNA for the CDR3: TGTGCCAGTAGCAGTCGGTGGGGGGAGGGGACCGGGGAGCTGTTTTTT.

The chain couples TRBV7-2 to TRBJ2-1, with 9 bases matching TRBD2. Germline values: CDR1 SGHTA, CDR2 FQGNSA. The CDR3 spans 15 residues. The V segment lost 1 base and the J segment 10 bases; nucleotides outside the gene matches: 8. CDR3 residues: CASSLDLAGVREQFF. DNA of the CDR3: TGTGCCAGCAGCTTAGATTTAGCGGGAGTAAGGGAGCAGTTCTTC. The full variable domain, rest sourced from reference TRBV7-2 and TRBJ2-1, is GAGVSQSPSNKVTEKGKDVELRCDPISGHTALYWYRQSLGQGLEFLIYFQGNSAPDKSGLPSDRFSAERTGGSVSTLTIQRTQQEDSAVYLCASSLDLAGVREQFFGPGTRLTVL.

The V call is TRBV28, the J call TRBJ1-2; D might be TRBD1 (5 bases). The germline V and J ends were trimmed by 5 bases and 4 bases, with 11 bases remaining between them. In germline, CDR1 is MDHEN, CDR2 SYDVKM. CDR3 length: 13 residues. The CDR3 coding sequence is TGTGCCAGCAGTCGACGACAGAGCTATGGCTACACCTTC. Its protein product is CASSRRQSYGYTF.

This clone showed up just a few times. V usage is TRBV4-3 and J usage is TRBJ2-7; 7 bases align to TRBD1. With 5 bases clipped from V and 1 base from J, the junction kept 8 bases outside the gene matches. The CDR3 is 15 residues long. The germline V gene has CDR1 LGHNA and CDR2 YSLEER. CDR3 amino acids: CASSARDSVSYEQYF. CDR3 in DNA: TGCGCCAGCAGCGCCCGGGACAGCGTATCCTACGAGCAGTACTTC.

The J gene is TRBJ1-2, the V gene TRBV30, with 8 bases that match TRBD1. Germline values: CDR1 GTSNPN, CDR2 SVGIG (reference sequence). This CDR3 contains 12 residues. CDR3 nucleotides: TGTGCTCGGACAGGGACTAACTATGGCTACACCTTC. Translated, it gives CARTGTNYGYTF.

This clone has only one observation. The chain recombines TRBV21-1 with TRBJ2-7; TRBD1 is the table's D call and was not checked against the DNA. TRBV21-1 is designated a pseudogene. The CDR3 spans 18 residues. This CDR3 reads CASSQKWIPGPLNYEQYF. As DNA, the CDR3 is TGTGCCAGCAGCCAAAAATGGATCCCAGGGCCTTTAAACTACGAGCAGTACTTC.

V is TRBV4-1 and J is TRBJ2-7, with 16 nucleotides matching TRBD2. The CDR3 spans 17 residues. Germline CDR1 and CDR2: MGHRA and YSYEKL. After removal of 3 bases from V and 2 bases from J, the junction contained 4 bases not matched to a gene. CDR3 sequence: CASSQPGLAGGAYEQYF. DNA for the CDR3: TGCGCCAGCAGCCAGCCGGGACTAGCGGGAGGGGCCTACGAGCAGTACTTC.

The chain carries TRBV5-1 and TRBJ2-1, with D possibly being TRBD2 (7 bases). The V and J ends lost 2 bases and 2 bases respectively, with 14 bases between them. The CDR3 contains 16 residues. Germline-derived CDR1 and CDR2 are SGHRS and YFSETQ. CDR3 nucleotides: TGCGCCAGCAGCTTTATTACGGGGGGCACCTACAATGAGCAGTTCTTC. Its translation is CASSFITGGTYNEQFF.

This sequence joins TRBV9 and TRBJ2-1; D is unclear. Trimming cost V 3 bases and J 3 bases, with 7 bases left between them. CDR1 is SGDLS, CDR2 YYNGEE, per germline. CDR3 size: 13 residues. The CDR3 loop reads CASSGAGYNEQFF. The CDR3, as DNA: TGTGCCAGCAGCGGGGCAGGCTACAATGAGCAGTTCTTC.

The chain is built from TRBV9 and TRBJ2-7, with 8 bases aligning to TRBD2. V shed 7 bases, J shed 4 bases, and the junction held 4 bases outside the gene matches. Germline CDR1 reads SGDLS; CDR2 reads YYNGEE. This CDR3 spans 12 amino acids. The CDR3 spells CASGRGAYEQYF. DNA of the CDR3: TGTGCCAGCGGGCGGGGGGCGTACGAGCAGTACTTC.

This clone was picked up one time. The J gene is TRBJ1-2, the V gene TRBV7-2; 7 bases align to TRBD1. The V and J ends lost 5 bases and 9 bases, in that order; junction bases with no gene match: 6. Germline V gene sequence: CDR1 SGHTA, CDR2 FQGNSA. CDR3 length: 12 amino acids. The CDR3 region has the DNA TGTGCCAGCAGCCCCCCGGGACAGCGCTACACCTTC. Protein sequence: CASSPPGQRYTF.

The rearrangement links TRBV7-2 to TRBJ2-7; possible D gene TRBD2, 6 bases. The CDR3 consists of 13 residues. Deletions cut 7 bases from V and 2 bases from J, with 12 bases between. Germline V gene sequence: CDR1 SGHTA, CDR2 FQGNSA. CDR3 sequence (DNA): TGTGCCAGCACCTTCCGGGGGACCTACGAGCAGTACTTC. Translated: CASTFRGTYEQYF.

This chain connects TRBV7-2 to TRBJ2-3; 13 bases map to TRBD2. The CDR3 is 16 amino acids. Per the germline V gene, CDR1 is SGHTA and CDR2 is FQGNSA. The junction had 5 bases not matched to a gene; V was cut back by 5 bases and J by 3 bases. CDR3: CASSARTSGRTDTQYF. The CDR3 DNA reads TGTGCCAGCAGCGCCCGGACTAGCGGGAGAACAGATACGCAGTATTTT.

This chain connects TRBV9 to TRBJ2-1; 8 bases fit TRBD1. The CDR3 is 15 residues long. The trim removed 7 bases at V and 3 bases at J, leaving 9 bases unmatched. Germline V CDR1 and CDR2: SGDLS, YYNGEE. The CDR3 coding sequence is TGTGCCAGCGCTAGACAGGGGTCTAGCTACAATGAGCAGTTCTTC. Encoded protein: CASARQGSSYNEQFF. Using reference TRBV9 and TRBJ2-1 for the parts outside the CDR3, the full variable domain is DSGVTQTPKHLITATGQRVTLRCSPRSGDLSVYWYQQSLDQGLQFLIQYYNGEERAKGNILERFSAQQFPDLHSELNLSSLELGDSALYFCASARQGSSYNEQFFGPGTRLTVL.

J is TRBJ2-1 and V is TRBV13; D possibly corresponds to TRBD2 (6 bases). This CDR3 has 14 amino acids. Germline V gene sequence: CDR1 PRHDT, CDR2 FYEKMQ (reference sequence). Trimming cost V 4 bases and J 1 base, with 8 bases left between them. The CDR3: CASSYGLSYNEQFF. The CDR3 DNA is TGTGCCAGCAGCTACGGACTATCCTACAATGAGCAGTTCTTC. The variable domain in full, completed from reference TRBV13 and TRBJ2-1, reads AAGVIQSPRHLIKEKRETATLKCYPIPRHDTVYWYQQGPGQDPQFLISFYEKMQSDKGSIPDRFSAQQFSDYHSELNMSSLELGDSALYFCASSYGLSYNEQFFGPGTRLTVL.

CDR3 DNA: TGTGCCAGCAGCTTTGGGGGGGCGTTTCCCGGGGAGCTGTTTTTT. Translation: CASSFGGAFPGELFF. The chain joins TRBV5-4 to TRBJ2-2, with D maybe TRBD2 (7 bases). Germline V gives CDR1 SGHNT, CDR2 YYREEE (reference sequence). The V end lost 2 bases, the J end lost 6 bases, and 14 bases lay between the germline ends. The CDR3 covers 15 residues.

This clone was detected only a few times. Here the CDR3 reads CATSSRLAGTGLSEQYF. The DNA of the CDR3 is TGTGCCACCAGCAGCAGGTTAGCCGGGACAGGGCTTAGCGAGCAGTACTTC. This chain uses TRBV15 with TRBJ2-5; 9 bases align to TRBD1. The J call may be wrong; the DNA end is better matched by TRBJ2-7. Germline lookup yields CDR1 LNHNV and CDR2 YYDKDF (reference sequence). This CDR3 has 17 residues.

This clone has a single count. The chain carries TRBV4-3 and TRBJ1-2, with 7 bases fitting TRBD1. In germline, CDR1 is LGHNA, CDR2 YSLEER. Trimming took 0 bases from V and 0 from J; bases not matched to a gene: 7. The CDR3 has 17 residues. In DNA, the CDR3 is TGCGCCAGCAGCCAAGATTGGTTGCAGGGGGCTAACTATGGCTACACCTTC. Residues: CASSQDWLQGANYGYTF.